Below, 29 T cell receptor beta chains from the same sample are listed, as sequenced in a study of cytomegalovirus exposure and HLA in healthy donors. PCR used 60 Vbeta primers and 13 Jbeta primers. TCRdb keeps only in-frame clones here, not all; method: immunoSEQ multiplex PCR. The sample records roughly 130,000 clones, more than 60% being singletons. Sequencing input: PBMCs. The receptors here all came from a man aged 18 to 29 in good health and CMV-seronegative.

The chain carries TRBV28 and TRBJ2-5, with D possibly TRBD2 on 5 matching bases. The V end lost 6 bases, the J end lost 4 bases, and 18 bases lay between the germline ends. CDR3 size: 15 residues. Looked up from germline, CDR1 is MDHEN and CDR2 is SYDVKM. In DNA, the CDR3 is TGTGCCAGCAGAGTCCCCGGGGTTCTTCGAGAGACCCAGTACTTC. As protein: CASRVPGVLRETQYF. The variable domain in full, with the rest retrieved from reference TRBV28 and TRBJ2-5, is DVKVTQSSRYLVKRTGEKVFLECVQDMDHENMFWYRQDPGLGLRLIYFSYDVKMKEKGDIPEGYSVSREKKERFSLILESASTNQTSMYLCASRVPGVLRETQYFGPGTRLLVL.

The chain carries TRBV10-1 and TRBJ2-5; 7 bases are a match to TRBD2. Germline CDR1 and CDR2: WNHNN and SYGVQD (reference sequence). After removal of 7 bases from V and 6 bases from J, the junction contained 8 bases not matched to a gene. CDR3 length: 13 residues. The CDR3 DNA reads TGCGCCAGCAACCCCGGGACTAAAAAGACCCAGTACTTC. Protein: CASNPGTKKTQYF.

The chain recombines TRBV5-1 with TRBJ2-2, with 7 bases matching TRBD1. Losses at the gene ends were 4 bases for V and 5 bases for J; bases not matched to a gene: 2. The germline V gene has CDR1 SGHRS and CDR2 YFSETQ. The CDR3 spans 13 residues. CDR3 amino acids: CASSQQGTGELFF. The DNA for the CDR3 is TGCGCCAGCAGCCAACAGGGGACCGGGGAGCTGTTTTTT.

The chain links TRBV30 to TRBJ1-4; unclear D gene. V shed 5 bases and J shed 7 bases, with 20 bases lying between them. The germline V gene encodes CDR1 GTSNPN and CDR2 SVGIG (reference sequence). The CDR3 runs to 15 residues. CDR3: CAWRSTRRRGEKLFF. DNA for the CDR3: TGTGCCTGGCGTTCCACGAGGCGGCGGGGTGAAAAACTGTTTTTT.

The chain links TRBV6-5 to TRBJ2-1, with 9 bases fitting TRBD2. CDR1 is MNHEY, CDR2 SVGAGI, per germline. J was trimmed by 8 bases and V by 6 bases; bases with no gene match: 11. This CDR3 contains 15 residues. The CDR3 DNA sequence: TGTGCCAGCAGCGTTAGCGGGAGCAGAGGGTATGAGCAGTTCTTC. Translation gives CASSVSGSRGYEQFF.

V gene TRBV28 combines with J gene TRBJ2-3, with TRBD2 matching 7 bases. With 2 bases clipped from V and 2 bases from J, the junction kept 4 bases outside the gene matches. CDR3 length: 15 residues. The germline gives CDR1 MDHEN, CDR2 SYDVKM. The CDR3 sequence: CASSLGGVHTDTQYF. CDR3 sequence (DNA): TGTGCCAGCAGTTTAGGGGGGGTACACACAGATACGCAGTATTTT. Variable domain in full (rest from reference TRBV28 and TRBJ2-3): DVKVTQSSRYLVKRTGEKVFLECVQDMDHENMFWYRQDPGLGLRLIYFSYDVKMKEKGDIPEGYSVSREKKERFSLILESASTNQTSMYLCASSLGGVHTDTQYFGPGTRLTVL.

The J gene is TRBJ1-5, the V gene TRBV25-1; D gene unclear. Germline CDR1 is MGHDK and CDR2 is SYGVNS. Deletions cut 3 bases from V and 4 bases from J, with 4 bases between. This CDR3 contains 12 residues. The CDR3 protein is CASSDSNQPQHF. The DNA for the CDR3 is TGTGCCAGCAGTGACAGTAATCAGCCCCAGCATTTT. The whole variable domain, remainder taken from reference TRBV25-1 and TRBJ1-5, is EADIYQTPRYLVIGTGKKITLECSQTMGHDKMYWYQQDPGMELHLIHYSYGVNSTEKGDLSSESTVSRIRTEHFPLTLESARPSHTSQYLCASSDSNQPQHFGDGTRLSIL.

The V gene is TRBV18, the J gene TRBJ1-1; TRBD1 aligns across 7 bases. Germline V CDR1 and CDR2: KGHSH, LQKENI. The ends lost 1 base at V and 1 base at J; junction bases unmatched: 12. The CDR3 contains 18 residues. CDR3 DNA sequence: TGTGCCAGCTCACCACAGCTTAGGGACAGACTTTGGAACACTGAAGCTTTCTTT. Protein product: CASSPQLRDRLWNTEAFF.

The J gene is TRBJ2-2, the V gene TRBV7-2, with D unresolved. The CDR3 is 14 residues long. The germline V and J ends were trimmed by 1 base and 5 bases, with 8 bases remaining between them. In germline, CDR1 is SGHTA, CDR2 FQGNSA. The DNA of the CDR3 is TGTGCCAGCAGCTTAGTTGGCTCAACCGGGGAGCTGTTTTTT. Residues: CASSLVGSTGELFF.

The rearrangement links TRBV28 to TRBJ2-7; a possible D gene is TRBD2 (5 bases). CDR3 length: 13 amino acids. Per germline, CDR1 MDHEN and CDR2 SYDVKM. Trimming shortened V by 6 bases and J by 3 bases, and 12 bases separated the two germline ends. The CDR3 is CASRLTGIYEQYF. The CDR3 bases are TGTGCCAGCAGATTAACCGGGATCTACGAGCAGTACTTC.

The chain carries TRBV5-1 and TRBJ1-1, with D unresolved. The CDR3 has 13 amino acids. Germline CDR1 SGHRS, CDR2 YFSETQ. The ends were cut back, 0 bases at V and 5 bases at J, with 8 bases in the middle. CDR3 residues: CASSLDWATEAFF. The CDR3, as DNA: TGCGCCAGCAGCTTGGATTGGGCGACTGAAGCTTTCTTT. Combining the CDR3 with reference TRBV5-1 and TRBJ1-1 gives the whole variable domain KAGVTQTPRYLIKTRGQQVTLSCSPISGHRSVSWYQQTPGQGLQFLFEYFSETQRNKGNFPGRFSGRQFSNSRSEMNVSTLELGDSALYLCASSLDWATEAFFGQGTRLTVV.

The chain recombines TRBV15 with TRBJ2-7; D is undetermined. V lost 0 bases and J lost 1, with 10 bases in between. Germline assignment: CDR1 LNHNV and CDR2 YYDKDF (reference sequence). The CDR3 covers 15 residues. The CDR3 here is CATSRDIAVSYEQYF. The DNA of the CDR3 is TGTGCCACCAGCAGAGATATAGCAGTATCCTACGAGCAGTACTTC. The full variable domain, its missing parts supplied by reference TRBV15 and TRBJ2-7, is DAMVIQNPRYQVTQFGKPVTLSCSQTLNHNVMYWYQQKSSQAPKLLFHYYDKDFNNEADTPDNFQSRRPNTSFCFLDIRSPGLGDTAMYLCATSRDIAVSYEQYFGPGTRLTVT.

The chain combines TRBV11-3 with TRBJ2-2, with D perhaps matching TRBD1 (6 bases). The CDR3 is 15 amino acids. V was trimmed by 5 bases and J by 2 bases, leaving 12 bases between them. Per germline, CDR1 SGHNT and CDR2 YENEEA. CDR3 amino acids: CASSGNRANTGELFF. CDR3 DNA sequence: TGTGCCAGCAGCGGAAACAGGGCCAACACCGGGGAGCTGTTTTTT.

V usage is TRBV27 and J usage is TRBJ2-1, with D perhaps matching TRBD2 (7 bases). V was clipped by 8 bases and J by 10 bases, with 15 bases between them. This CDR3 has 12 amino acids. From germline, CDR1 is MNHEY and CDR2 SMNVEV (reference sequence). CDR3 sequence (DNA): TGTGCCAGCGGAACACAGGGAGGGGAGCAGTTCTTC. This sequence encodes CASGTQGGEQFF.

The chain couples TRBV4-2 to TRBJ2-5, with 14 bases identical to TRBD2. Near its end, the DNA agrees better with TRBJ2-7, so the J call may be wrong. The CDR3 has 17 residues. The V gene's germline CDR1 is LGHNA and CDR2 YNFKEQ. CDR3 DNA sequence: TGTGCCAGCAGCCGAGGGACTAGCGGGAGTAGAGATGGCGAGCAGTACTTC. The encoded protein is CASSRGTSGSRDGEQYF.

This rearrangement joins TRBV19 to TRBJ1-3; TRBD1 might be the D (5 bases). CDR1 is LNHDA and CDR2 is SQIVND in the germline V gene (reference sequence). The ends were cut back, 8 bases at V and 0 bases at J, with 11 bases in the middle. The CDR3 consists of 14 residues. This CDR3 reads CASSEDNSGNTIYF. DNA for the CDR3: TGTGCCAGTTCTGAGGACAACTCTGGAAACACCATATATTTT.

The chain links TRBV9 to TRBJ2-6; possible D gene TRBD2, 6 bases. The length of the CDR3 is 15 residues. V lost 0 bases and J 2 bases, leaving 6 bases between the germline ends. CDR1 is SGDLS, CDR2 YYNGEE, per germline. The CDR3 protein is CASSVGGAGANVLTF. The CDR3 DNA reads TGTGCCAGCAGCGTAGGGGGGGCTGGGGCCAACGTCCTGACTTTC.

This rearrangement joins TRBV7-7 to TRBJ2-2; 7 nucleotides line up with TRBD1. This CDR3 has 15 residues. The V and J ends lost 5 bases and 1 base, in that order; junction bases with no gene match: 4. Germline V lookup: CDR1 SSHAT, CDR2 FNYEAQ (reference sequence). The CDR3 DNA follows: TGTGCCAGCAGCCTTCGACAGGGGAACACCGGGGAGCTGTTTTTT. Amino acid sequence: CASSLRQGNTGELFF.

This clone was seen only once. The chain employs TRBV7-3 and TRBJ1-2; tentative D call: TRBD1 (5 bases). CDR3 size: 14 residues. Per the germline V gene, CDR1 is SGHTA and CDR2 is FQGTGA. The V gene lost 2 bases and the J gene lost 5 bases, with 12 bases spanning the gap. CDR3 in DNA: TGTGCCAGCAGCTTAGGTGCAGGGAGGTATGGCTACACCTTC. This encodes CASSLGAGRYGYTF. Supplemented by reference TRBV7-3 and TRBJ1-2, the full variable domain reads GAGVSQTPSNKVTEKGKYVELRCDPISGHTALYWYRQSLGQGPEFLIYFQGTGAADDSGLPNDRFFAVRPEGSVSTLKIQRTERGDSAVYLCASSLGAGRYGYTFGSGTRLTVV.

V gene TRBV16 combines with J gene TRBJ1-5; D unresolved. The CDR3 spans 15 residues. Germline V gene lookup returns CDR1 KGHSY and CDR2 FQNENV. Between the trimmed V and J ends, which lost 1 base and 2 bases, there was a span of 9 bases. CDR3: CASSQLAWGNQPQHF. DNA of the CDR3: TGTGCCAGCAGCCAATTAGCCTGGGGCAATCAGCCCCAGCATTTT.

This chain joins TRBV6-5 and TRBJ1-6, with D hard to call. Per germline, CDR1 MNHEY and CDR2 SVGAGI. The CDR3 has 12 amino acids. CDR3 nucleotides: TGTGCGTCGGGAGAGGGCGGTTCACCCCTCCACTTT. This encodes CASGEGGSPLHF.

The rearrangement links TRBV7-9 to TRBJ1-2; 11 bases fit TRBD1. This CDR3 comprises 13 residues. V lost 3 bases, J lost 7 bases, and 1 base stayed unmatched. Germline V CDR1 and CDR2: SEHNR, FQNEAQ (reference sequence). CDR3 coding DNA: TGTGCCAGCAGCTTCGGGACAGGGGGTGGCTACACCTTC. Protein product: CASSFGTGGGYTF. Variable domain in full (rest from reference TRBV7-9 and TRBJ1-2): DTGVSQNPRHKITKRGQNVTFRCDPISEHNRLYWYRQTLGQGPEFLTYFQNEAQLEKSRLLSDRFSAERPKGSFSTLEIQRTEQGDSAMYLCASSFGTGGGYTFGSGTRLTVV.

The CDR3 here is CASSETGMVYEQYF. CDR3 coding DNA: TGCGCCAGCAGTGAAACAGGAATGGTCTACGAGCAGTACTTC. The rearrangement joins TRBV10-1 to TRBJ2-7, with D perhaps TRBD1 (5 bases). CDR3 length: 14 amino acids. The germline V gene has CDR1 WNHNN and CDR2 SYGVQD (reference sequence). V was cut by 3 bases and J by 3 bases, with 12 bases left in between.

This clone has more than one count but fewer than ten. The same CDR3 arises from other DNA sequences in this sample as well. The rearrangement links TRBV18 to TRBJ1-4, with TRBD1 matching 10 bases. This CDR3 region has 14 residues. Unmatched junction bases numbered 6, after V lost 6 bases and J lost 8 bases. From germline, CDR1 is KGHSH and CDR2 LQKENI. In nucleotides, the CDR3 is TGTGCCAGCTCCCCGGGACAGGGGAACGAAAAACTGTTTTTT. It is translated as CASSPGQGNEKLFF.

V is TRBV10-3 and J is TRBJ2-7; 7 bases line up with TRBD1. The trim removed 6 bases at V and 1 base at J, leaving 6 bases unmatched. The CDR3 is 14 residues long. CDR1 and CDR2 (germline): ENHRY, SYGVKD. The CDR3 sequence: CAIRGTDASYEQYF. The CDR3 coding sequence is TGTGCCATCAGGGGGACAGACGCTTCCTACGAGCAGTACTTC.

The chain links TRBV2 to TRBJ2-2, with a weak D call TRBD2 (5 bases). V lost 7 bases and J 5 bases, leaving 11 bases between the germline ends. This CDR3 is built from 13 residues. Germline V CDR1 and CDR2: SNHLY, FYNNEI. Here the CDR3 reads CASTSGITGELFF. CDR3 DNA: TGTGCCAGCACGTCGGGGATAACCGGGGAGCTGTTTTTT.

This chain joins TRBV7-7 and TRBJ2-1; 9 positions match TRBD1. This CDR3 is built from 14 residues. Trimming cost V 5 bases and J 5 bases; bases outside gene matches: 4. Per germline, CDR1 SSHAT and CDR2 FNYEAQ (reference sequence). Here the CDR3 DNA reads TGTGCCAGCAGCAACCGACAGGGGGACAATGAGCAGTTCTTC. It is translated as CASSNRQGDNEQFF.

The chain uses TRBV5-4 and TRBJ2-7; TRBD1 aligns across 10 bases. Germline lookup yields CDR1 SGHNT and CDR2 YYREEE (reference sequence). V lost 0 bases and J lost 2; bases outside the gene matches: 2. The CDR3 runs 15 residues. The CDR3 DNA is TGTGCCAGCAGCTTGGGTGGGACAGGGGCCTACGAGCAGTACTTC. Amino acids: CASSLGGTGAYEQYF.

Only one count was recorded for this clone. This rearrangement joins TRBV15 to TRBJ2-7; D possibly corresponds to TRBD1 (5 bases). Germline lookup yields CDR1 LNHNV and CDR2 YYDKDF (reference sequence). V dropped 4 bases and J dropped 3 bases, with 10 bases sitting between them. This CDR3 is built from 13 residues. CDR3 region: CATSKQDFYEQYF. CDR3 in DNA: TGTGCCACCAGCAAACAGGATTTCTACGAGCAGTACTTC.